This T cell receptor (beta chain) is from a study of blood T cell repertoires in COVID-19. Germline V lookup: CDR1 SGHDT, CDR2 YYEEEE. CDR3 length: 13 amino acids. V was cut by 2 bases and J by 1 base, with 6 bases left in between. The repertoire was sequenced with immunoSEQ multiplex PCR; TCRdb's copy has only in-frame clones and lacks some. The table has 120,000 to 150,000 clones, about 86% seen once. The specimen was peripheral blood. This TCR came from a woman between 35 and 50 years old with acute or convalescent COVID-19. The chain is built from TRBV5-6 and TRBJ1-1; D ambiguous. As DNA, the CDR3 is TGTGCCAGCAGCTTAGACAAGAACACTGAAGCTTTCTTT. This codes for CASSLDKNTEAFF.